This TCR beta chain is drawn from a study of a mutant IDH1 vaccine in newly diagnosed glioma. As for this clone: Its antigen is undetermined.

CDR1 is SGHVS and CDR2 is FNYEAQ in the germline V gene. Trimming cost V 2 bases and J 3 bases; bases outside gene matches: 7. The CDR3 runs to 17 residues. Time point of the sample: week 47, end of study. One vaccine dose held 300 ug of mutant IDH1 20-mer peptide and came with topical imiquimod. This table comes from immunoSEQ multiplex PCR, and its TCRdb copy is limited to in-frame clones, with some not included. The sample lists fewer than 55,000 clones; roughly two thirds were seen once. The chain links TRBV7-6 to TRBJ2-3, with 11 bases fitting TRBD2. Sequencing used peripheral blood mononuclear cells (PBMCs), obtained from a glioma patient whose treatment included an IDH1 peptide vaccine. The TCR comes from a man in his forties with glioma. Some clones in this sample may be carry-over from other donors' samples. In nucleotides, the CDR3 is TGTGCCAGCAGCTTAACTAGCGGGAGAGAACTAACAGATACGCAGTATTTT. This codes for CASSLTSGRELTDTQYF.